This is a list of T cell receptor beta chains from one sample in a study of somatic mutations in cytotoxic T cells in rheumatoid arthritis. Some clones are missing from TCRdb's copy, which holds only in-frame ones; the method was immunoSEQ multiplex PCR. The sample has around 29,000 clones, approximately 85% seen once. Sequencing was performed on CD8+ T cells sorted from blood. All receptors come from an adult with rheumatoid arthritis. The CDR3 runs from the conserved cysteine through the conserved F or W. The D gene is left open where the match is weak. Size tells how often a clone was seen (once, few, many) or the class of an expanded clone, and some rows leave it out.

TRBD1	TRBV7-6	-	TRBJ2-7	TGTGCCAGCAGCTTAGTCGCCTGGGACAGGGGTTCCCACGAGCAGTACTTC	CASSLVAWDRGSHEQYF
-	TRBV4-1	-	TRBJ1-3	TGCGCCAGCAGCCTCCGGCGGGGGGCCTCTGGAAACACCATATATTTT	CASSLRRGASGNTIYF
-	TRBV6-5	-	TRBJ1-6	TGTGCCAGCAGTTATATGGGGACGGCCTATAATTCACCCCTCCACTTT	CASSYMGTAYNSPLHF
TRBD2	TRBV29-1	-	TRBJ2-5	TGCAGCGTGCCTAGCGGGGGATGGGAGACCCAGTACTTC	CSVPSGGWETQYF
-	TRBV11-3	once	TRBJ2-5	TGTGCCAGCAGCGAGCTCTACCCTAGGTCCCAGTACTTC	CASSELYPRSQYF
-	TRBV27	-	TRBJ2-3	TGTGCCAGCAGTTTAGGACCGGCTGATACGCAGTATTTT	CASSLGPADTQYF
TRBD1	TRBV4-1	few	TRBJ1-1	TGCGCCAGCAGCAAGACAGGGGCGACCACTGAAGCTTTCTTT	CASSKTGATTEAFF
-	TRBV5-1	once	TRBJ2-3	TGCGCCAGCAGCTTGGGAACCGGGACTGACGCAGATACGCAGTATTTT	CASSLGTGTDADTQYF
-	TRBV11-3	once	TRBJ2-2	TGTGCCAGCAGCTTAGCGGAGCTCCCAGGTGGGGAGCTGTTTTTT	CASSLAELPGGELFF
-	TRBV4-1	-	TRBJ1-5	TGCGCCAGCAGCCAAGCCCTGCCTCAGCCCCAGCATTTT	CASSQALPQPQHF
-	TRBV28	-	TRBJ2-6	TGTGCCAGCAGTCAGGGGTTTGGGGCCAACGTCCTGACTTTC	CASSQGFGANVLTF
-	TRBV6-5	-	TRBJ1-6	TGTGCCAGCAGTTACGCTAATTCACCCCTCCACTTT	CASSYANSPLHF
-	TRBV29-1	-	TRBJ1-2	TGCAGCGTTACTGGCGGAGATGGCTACACCTTC	CSVTGGDGYTF
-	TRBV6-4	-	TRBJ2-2	TGTGCCAGCAGTGAGACAGGAAACACCGGGGAGCTGTTTTTT	CASSETGNTGELFF
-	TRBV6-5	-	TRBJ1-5	TGTGCCAGCAGTTACGGGGCAGGCAGCAATCAGCCCCAGCATTTT	CASSYGAGSNQPQHF
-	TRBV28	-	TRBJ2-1	TGTGCCAGCAGTCCGCGGGACTCATACAATGAGCAGTTCTTC	CASSPRDSYNEQFF
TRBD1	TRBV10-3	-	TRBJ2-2	TGTGCCATAACGAAGACAGGGGACACCGGGGAGCTGTTTTTT	CAITKTGDTGELFF
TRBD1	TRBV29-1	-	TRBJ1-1	TGCAGCGTGGAGACAGGGGACAACACTGAAGCTTTCTTT	CSVETGDNTEAFF
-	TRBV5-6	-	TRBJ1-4	TGTGCCAGCAGCTTCGGGGGAGGGTTGGACGCGTTT	CASSFGGGLDAF
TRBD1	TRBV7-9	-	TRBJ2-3	TGTGCCAGCAGCTTAGAATCCAGGACAGGGTTCGTGGATACGCAGTATTTT	CASSLESRTGFVDTQYF
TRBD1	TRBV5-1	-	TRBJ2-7	TGCGCCAGCACCCCAGCGAGGCAGGGGGCTCGGGAGCAGTACTTC	CASTPARQGAREQYF
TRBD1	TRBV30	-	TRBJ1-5	TGTGCCTGGAATAGTGACAGGGGCCTTCAGCCCCAGCATTTT	CAWNSDRGLQPQHF
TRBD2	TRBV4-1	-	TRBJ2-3	TGCGCCAGCAGACTCAGGGCGGGGGGGCAAGATACGCAGTATTTT	CASRLRAGGQDTQYF